This T cell receptor beta chain stems from a study of shared clonotypes between healthy human individuals. Remarks on this clone: Its antigen is undetermined.

Study findings and constraints: Shared clonotypes: about 5% naive CD4, 3.5% to 4% naive CD8, about 2.2% memory CD4, roughly 0.4% memory CD8. Genetic and exposure-history diversity was limited by the small donor number.

The input for sorted-subset replicate PCRs was around 210 ng DNA, around 27,000 T cell genomes. Source study methods: Because ImmunoSEQ provided only junction sequences with no quality scores, the filtering differed. TCRdb's table, derived via immunoSEQ multiplex PCR, lists solely in-frame clones and lacks some. The V and J calls and clone size come from that table; D and trimming were worked out from the DNA. The sample shows millions of clones, about 95% of them seen only once. V lost 0 bases to trimming and J lost 4 bases, with 12 bases between them. Germline CDR1 and CDR2: MGHRA and YSYEKL. CDR3 length: 15 amino acids. Selected positively for CCR7 and CD45RO-negative, naive CD8 cells excluded terminally differentiated effector memory CD45RA+ cells.

The chain couples TRBV4-1 to TRBJ1-1; a possible D gene is TRBD1 (6 bases). Sequencing was performed on naive CD8+ T cells sorted from blood. The receptor comes from a man aged 18 to 30 in good health. The CDR3 spells CASSQETVRGTEAFF. CDR3 DNA: TGCGCCAGCAGCCAAGAAACCGTCAGGGGCACTGAAGCTTTCTTT.